The clone carrying this T cell receptor (beta chain) has only a few counts. In germline, CDR1 is SGDLS, CDR2 YYNGEE. The V end lost 0 bases, the J end lost 3 bases, and 3 bases lay between the germline ends. CDR3 length: 12 residues. The data originate from a study of CD8+CD57+ T cells in acquired aplastic anemia. It was genomic DNA that served as the template for profiling TCR beta VDJ and CDR3. One entry per CDR3 protein, called by TCRdb with MiXCR from the reads. The table records 33,000 or so distinct CDR3 sequences, around 82% of them present only once. The TCR was taken from a human donor in good health, serving as a control. The sample comprised sorted CD4+, CD8+, or CD8+CD57+ T cells (not recorded which) from PBMCs. The chain joins TRBV9 to TRBJ1-1; D gene unclear. DNA for the CDR3: TGTGCCAGCAGCGTAGGCGACACTGAAGCTTTCTTT. Protein: CASSVGDTEAFF.